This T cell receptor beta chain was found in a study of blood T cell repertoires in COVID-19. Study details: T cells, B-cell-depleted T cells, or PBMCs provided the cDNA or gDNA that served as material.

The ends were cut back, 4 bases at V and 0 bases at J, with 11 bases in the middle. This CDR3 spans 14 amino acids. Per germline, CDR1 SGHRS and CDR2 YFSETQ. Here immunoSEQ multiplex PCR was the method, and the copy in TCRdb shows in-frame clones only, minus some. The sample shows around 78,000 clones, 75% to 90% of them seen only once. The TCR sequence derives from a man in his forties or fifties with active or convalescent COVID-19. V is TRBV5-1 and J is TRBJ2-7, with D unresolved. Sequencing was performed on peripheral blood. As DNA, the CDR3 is TGCGCCAGCAGCCCACCCCAGGACTCCTACGAGCAGTACTTC. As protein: CASSPPQDSYEQYF.